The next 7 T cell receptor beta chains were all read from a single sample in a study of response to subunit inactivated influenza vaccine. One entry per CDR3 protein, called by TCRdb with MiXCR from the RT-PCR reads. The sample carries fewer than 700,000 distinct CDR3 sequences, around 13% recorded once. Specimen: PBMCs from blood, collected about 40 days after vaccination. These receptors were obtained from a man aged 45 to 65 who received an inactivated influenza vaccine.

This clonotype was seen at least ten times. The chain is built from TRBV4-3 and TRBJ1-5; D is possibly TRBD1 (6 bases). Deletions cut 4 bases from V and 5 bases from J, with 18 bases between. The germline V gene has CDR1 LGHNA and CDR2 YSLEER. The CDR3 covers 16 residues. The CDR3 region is CASSPHLGAGDQPQHF. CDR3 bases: TGCGCCAGCAGCCCCCATTTGGGGGCAGGGGATCAGCCCCAGCATTTT.

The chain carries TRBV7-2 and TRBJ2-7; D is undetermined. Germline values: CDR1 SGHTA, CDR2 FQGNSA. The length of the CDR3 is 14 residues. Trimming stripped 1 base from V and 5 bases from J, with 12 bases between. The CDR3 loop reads CASSLVPQRHEQYF. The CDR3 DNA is TGTGCCAGCAGCTTAGTGCCGCAGCGCCACGAGCAGTACTTC.

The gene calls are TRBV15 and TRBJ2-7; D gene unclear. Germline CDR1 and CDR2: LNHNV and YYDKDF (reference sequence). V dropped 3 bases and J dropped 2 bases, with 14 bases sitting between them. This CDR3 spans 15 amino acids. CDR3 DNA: TGTGCCACCAGCAGCGGATTGACGGAGACCTACGAGCAGTACTTC. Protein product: CATSSGLTETYEQYF.

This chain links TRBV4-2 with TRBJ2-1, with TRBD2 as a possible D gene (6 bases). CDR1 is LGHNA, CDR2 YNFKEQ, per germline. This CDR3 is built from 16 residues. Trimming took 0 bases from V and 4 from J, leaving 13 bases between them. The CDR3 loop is CASSQDMAGWYNEQFF. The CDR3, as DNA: TGTGCCAGCAGCCAAGATATGGCGGGGTGGTACAATGAGCAGTTCTTC.

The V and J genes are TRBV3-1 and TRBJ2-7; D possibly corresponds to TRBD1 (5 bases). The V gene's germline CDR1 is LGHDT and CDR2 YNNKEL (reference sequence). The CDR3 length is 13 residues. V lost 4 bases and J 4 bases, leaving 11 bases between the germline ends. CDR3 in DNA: TGTGCCAGCAGCCGTTCCCAGGGTTACGAGCAGTACTTC. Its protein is CASSRSQGYEQYF.

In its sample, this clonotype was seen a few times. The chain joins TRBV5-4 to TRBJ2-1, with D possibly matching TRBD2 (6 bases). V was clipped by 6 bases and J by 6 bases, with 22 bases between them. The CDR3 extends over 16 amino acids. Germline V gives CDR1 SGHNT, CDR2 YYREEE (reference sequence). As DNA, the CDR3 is TGTGCCAGCAACCTGGGGCCGCCGGGAGTGGGCAATGAGCAGTTCTTC. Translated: CASNLGPPGVGNEQFF.

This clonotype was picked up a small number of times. The DNA for the CDR3 is TGTGCCAGCAGCGTAGGCAGCGCAGGCAATCAGCCCCAGCATTTT. Amino acids: CASSVGSAGNQPQHF. The rearrangement uses TRBV9 and TRBJ1-5; the D is unclear. The CDR3 loop spans 15 amino acids. With 0 bases removed from V and 2 bases from J, the gap between germline ends came to 9 bases. Germline V gene lookup returns CDR1 SGDLS and CDR2 YYNGEE.